This T cell receptor (beta chain) was observed in a study of T cell repertoires in cytomegalovirus infection. As for the study in general: Evidence of both CMV infection and a matching HLA type came from public TCR beta signatures.

V shed 3 bases, J shed 6 bases, and the junction held 2 bases outside the gene matches. Germline V gene data show CDR1 as LNHNV and CDR2 as YYDKDF (reference sequence). There are 14 residues in the CDR3. TCRdb used MiXCR to reprocess the reads, holding one entry per CDR3 protein. The sample includes about 300,000 distinct CDR3 sequences, around 10% of them seen just once. The rearrangement uses TRBV15 and TRBJ1-5; 10 nucleotides line up with TRBD1. This clonotype originated in a human donor in good health (CMV status not recorded). Some clones in this sample may be carry-over from other donors' samples. The sequenced sample was PBMCs. CDR3 sequence reads: CATSRDRGVQPQHF. The CDR3 nucleotides are TGTGCCACCAGCAGGGACAGGGGGGTTCAGCCCCAGCATTTT.